This paragraph covers one T cell receptor (beta chain) sequence. Antigen: not known. The sample has other DNA sequences that encode this CDR3 too. Germline CDR1 and CDR2: SGHNT and YYREEE (reference sequence). The CDR3 spans 12 residues. Germline trimming cut 4 bases from V and 5 bases from J; bases unmatched to any gene: 2. The data were taken from a study of OX40 agonist ivuxolimab in advanced cancers. In the study overall: Cohort: about 80% men, mean age approximately 64, aged roughly 23 to 79. Broader study findings: CD8+ T cells showed, on average, more clonal expansion than CD4+ cells. Among the lowest levels of clonal expansion were found in partial responders at 0.1-3.0 mg/kg.

Profiling relied on immunoSEQ multiplex PCR, and the TCRdb table lists in-frame clones only, not all of them. Of 55,000 to 80,000 clones listed, roughly four fifths are singletons. This receptor was taken from an adult with an advanced solid tumor such as melanoma, head and neck, liver or kidney cancer. The specimen comprised CD4+ or CD8+ T cells sorted from blood, sampled in a trial of the OX40 agonist ivuxolimab. This chain connects TRBV5-4 to TRBJ1-1, with TRBD1 matching 7 bases. Written as DNA, the CDR3 is TGTGCCAGCAGCCTACAGGGGACTGAAGCTTTCTTT. This translates into CASSLQGTEAFF.